The rows below give T cell receptor beta chains drawn from one sample of a study of shared clonotypes between healthy human individuals. Sequencing used immunoSEQ multiplex PCR; TCRdb keeps in-frame clones, though not all of them. The sample consists of hundreds of thousands of clones, 96% of them appearing once. Sequences were obtained from naive CD8+ T cells sorted from blood. Receptors originate from a woman aged 25 to 45 in good health. Both conserved end residues are part of each CDR3. The D gene is left open where the match is weak. Not all rows give a size; the values are once, few, many and, for expanded clones, a class.

. | TRBJ2-4 | TRBV6-4 | . | CASSRDVRRNF | TGTGCCAGCAGCCGGGACGTCCGTCGAAACTTC
. | TRBJ2-6 | TRBV15 | . | CATSRAQGSGANVLTF | TGTGCCACCAGCAGAGCGCAGGGATCTGGGGCCAACGTCCTGACTTTC
TRBD2 | TRBJ2-3 | TRBV28 | . | CASSSVLAGEHDTQYF | TGTGCCAGCAGTTCGGTACTAGCGGGAGAACACGATACGCAGTATTTT
TRBD2 | TRBJ2-7 | TRBV4-1 | . | CASSQGTSGYYEQYF | TGCGCCAGCAGCCAAGGGACTAGCGGATACTACGAGCAGTACTTC
. | TRBJ2-7 | TRBV21-1 | . | CASSKEQGGAYEQYF | TGTGCCAGCAGCAAAGAACAGGGGGGAGCCTACGAGCAGTACTTC
. | TRBJ2-7 | TRBV7-7 | . | CASSLRVGYEQYF | TGTGCCAGCAGCTTACGGGTCGGGTACGAGCAGTACTTC
. | TRBJ1-1 | TRBV27 | . | CASSFPVAFF | TGTGCCAGCAGTTTTCCTGTAGCTTTCTTT
. | TRBJ2-7 | TRBV27 | . | CASSFTGLHEQYF | TGTGCCAGCAGTTTTACAGGGCTCCACGAGCAGTACTTC
. | TRBJ2-5 | TRBV28 | . | CASSYTLSDQETQYF | TGTGCCAGCAGTTATACTCTTTCGGATCAAGAGACCCAGTACTTC
. | TRBJ2-7 | TRBV19 | . | CASSHNEPTYEQYF | TGTGCCAGTAGTCATAACGAGCCCACCTACGAGCAGTACTTC
. | TRBJ2-3 | TRBV29-1 | . | CSVYRGLDTQYF | TGCAGCGTTTACAGGGGACTGGATACGCAGTATTTT
. | TRBJ2-1 | TRBV14 | . | CASSPALNEQFF | TGTGCCAGCAGCCCGGCCCTCAATGAGCAGTTCTTC
. | TRBJ2-3 | TRBV28 | . | CASSLFWETREFRADTQYF | TGTGCCAGCAGTTTATTCTGGGAGACCCGAGAGTTTAGGGCAGATACGCAGTATTTT
. | TRBJ1-1 | TRBV28 | . | CASSPRGRPRGGEAFF | TGTGCCAGCAGTCCCCGGGGGCGACCCCGGGGTGGTGAAGCTTTCTTT
TRBD1 | TRBJ1-1 | TRBV10-2 | . | CASIDRGQVGAFF | TGCGCCAGCATCGACAGGGGGCAAGTCGGAGCTTTCTTT
. | TRBJ1-2 | TRBV25-1 | . | CASSEWGEYYGYTF | TGTGCCAGCAGTGAATGGGGGGAATACTATGGCTACACCTTC
. | TRBJ2-3 | TRBV7-8 | . | CASRVGVLTDTQYF | TGTGCCAGCAGGGTGGGAGTGTTAACAGATACGCAGTATTTT
. | TRBJ1-5 | TRBV21-1 | . | CATTDPNHSNQPQHF | TGTGCCACCACAGACCCGAACCATAGCAATCAGCCCCAGCATTTT
. | TRBJ1-2 | TRBV27 | . | CASSFLTTNYGYTF | TGTGCCAGCAGTTTTTTAACGACTAACTATGGCTACACCTTC
. | TRBJ1-5 | TRBV28 | . | CASETDEYSNQPQHF | TGTGCCAGCGAGACAGACGAATATAGCAATCAGCCCCAGCATTTT
TRBD2 | TRBJ2-3 | TRBV13 | . | CASSFQRGADTQYF | TGTGCCAGCAGCTTCCAGCGGGGGGCAGATACGCAGTATTTT
. | TRBJ2-3 | TRBV28 | . | CASSLGESDTQYF | TGTGCCAGCAGTTTGGGGGAATCAGATACGCAGTATTTT
TRBD1 | TRBJ2-5 | TRBV7-3 | . | CASSWGQGAEETQYF | TGTGCCAGCAGCTGGGGACAGGGGGCTGAAGAGACCCAGTACTTC
TRBD2 | TRBJ2-5 | TRBV28 | . | CASSLAGVEGETQYF | TGTGCCAGCAGTTTAGCGGGAGTAGAGGGGGAGACCCAGTACTTC
. | TRBJ2-1 | TRBV9 | . | CASSAGVYNEQFF | TGTGCCAGCAGCGCAGGGGTCTACAATGAGCAGTTCTTC
. | TRBJ2-5 | TRBV7-9 | . | CASSPESQETQYF | TGTGCCAGCAGCCCCGAGTCCCAAGAGACCCAGTACTTC
TRBD1 | TRBJ1-2 | TRBV19 | . | CASSPGQGFNYGYTF | TGTGCCAGTAGCCCGGGACAGGGATTTAACTATGGCTACACCTTC
TRBD2 | TRBJ2-7 | TRBV10-1 | . | CATSGGSTDEQYF | TGCGCCACCAGCGGGGGCAGCACCGACGAGCAGTACTTC
. | TRBJ1-3 | TRBV2 | once | CASSEASGPGNTIYF | TGTGCCAGCAGTGAAGCGTCAGGCCCTGGAAACACCATATATTTT
TRBD1 | TRBJ2-7 | TRBV6-5 | . | CASSSGQGIREQYF | TGTGCCAGCAGTTCGGGACAGGGAATCCGCGAGCAGTACTTC
. | TRBJ2-7 | TRBV4-1 | . | CASRPFFAAPYEQYF | TGCGCCAGCAGACCCTTCTTTGCCGCCCCCTACGAGCAGTACTTC
TRBD1 | TRBJ1-1 | TRBV5-1 | few | CASSLLGTVVGMNTEAFF | TGCGCCAGCAGCTTGTTGGGGACAGTCGTGGGGATGAACACTGAAGCTTTCTTT
. | TRBJ1-2 | TRBV9 | once | CASSGQGMYGYTF | TGTGCCAGCTCGGGGCAGGGGATGTATGGCTACACCTTC
. | TRBJ1-4 | TRBV6-5 | . | CASDSSQGLSEKLFF | TGTGCCAGCGACAGTTCTCAGGGGCTGAGTGAAAAACTGTTTTTT
. | TRBJ2-7 | TRBV27 | once | CASSLVGSGEQYF | TGTGCCAGCAGTTTAGTGGGGTCCGGCGAGCAGTACTTC
. | TRBJ2-2 | TRBV10-1 | once | CASSEGAGVTGELFF | TGCGCCAGCAGTGAAGGGGCAGGGGTGACCGGGGAGCTGTTTTTT
. | TRBJ2-2 | TRBV27 | . | CASRTKGPGELFF | TGTGCCAGCAGAACCAAGGGCCCCGGGGAGCTGTTTTTT
. | TRBJ1-1 | TRBV25-1 | . | CASSELGWEAFF | TGTGCCAGCAGTGAGCTTGGCTGGGAAGCTTTCTTT
. | TRBJ2-7 | TRBV28 | . | CASSLTTVNEQYF | TGTGCCAGCAGTTTAACCACGGTGAACGAGCAGTACTTC
TRBD1 | TRBJ1-2 | TRBV27 | . | CASSPETGGYYGYTF | TGTGCCAGCAGTCCCGAAACAGGGGGGTACTATGGCTACACCTTC
TRBD2 | TRBJ2-1 | TRBV5-4 | . | CASSSMTSGSVYEQFF | TGTGCCAGCAGCTCAATGACTAGCGGGAGCGTGTATGAGCAGTTCTTC
. | TRBJ2-7 | TRBV30 | once | CAWISAGGYEQYF | TGTGCCTGGATCTCCGCAGGTGGCTACGAGCAGTACTTC
TRBD1 | TRBJ2-7 | TRBV28 | once | CASSFQGQGIYEQYF | TGTGCCAGCAGTTTTCAGGGACAGGGAATCTACGAGCAGTACTTC
. | TRBJ2-1 | TRBV6-6 | once | CASSYPTGPSYNEQFF | TGTGCCAGCAGTTATCCCACGGGGCCCTCCTACAATGAGCAGTTCTTC
. | TRBJ2-5 | TRBV28 | . | CASSLVNRETQYF | TGTGCCAGCAGTTTAGTTAATCGGGAGACCCAGTACTTC
. | TRBJ1-2 | TRBV9 | . | CASSVVGAAGYTF | TGTGCCAGCAGCGTAGTGGGGGCGGCCGGCTACACCTTC
. | TRBJ1-1 | TRBV2 | . | CASSEVEAFF | TGTGCCAGCAGTGAGGTTGAAGCTTTCTTT
. | TRBJ1-2 | TRBV9 | . | CASSTDYRKFNYGYTF | TGTGCCAGCAGCACCGACTACAGAAAATTTAACTATGGCTACACCTTC